This T cell receptor (beta chain) originates from a study of a mutant IDH1 vaccine in newly diagnosed glioma. The overall study: Patients got their first vaccination 4-6 weeks after radiotherapy alone, or with temozolomide cycles. Pretreatment consisted of radiotherapy, temozolomide, or both, with most receiving both. Treated patients showed a male proportion of approximately 62%, a female proportion of about 40%, and a mean age of around 40 years.

V lost 3 bases, J lost 0 bases, and 4 bases stayed unmatched. Germline CDR1 reads KGHSH; CDR2 reads LQKENI. This CDR3 is 15 amino acids long. Specified time point: week 23, last vaccination. Mutant IDH1 20-mer peptide, at 300 ug, made up each vaccine dose, with topical imiquimod. Data came from immunoSEQ multiplex PCR; TCRdb stores just in-frame clones and leaves some out. The table lists approximately 70,000 clones, over 75% of them singletons. A note on this clone: Antigen: not known.

The chain joins TRBV18 to TRBJ1-1; 7 nucleotides line up with TRBD1. The TCR sequence derives from a man between 18 and 35 years old with glioma. The sample consisted of PBMCs, taken from a glioma patient whose treatment included an IDH1 peptide vaccine. CDR3 bases: TGTGCCAGCTCACCGGGACAGAATATGAACACTGAAGCTTTCTTT. Amino acid sequence: CASSPGQNMNTEAFF.